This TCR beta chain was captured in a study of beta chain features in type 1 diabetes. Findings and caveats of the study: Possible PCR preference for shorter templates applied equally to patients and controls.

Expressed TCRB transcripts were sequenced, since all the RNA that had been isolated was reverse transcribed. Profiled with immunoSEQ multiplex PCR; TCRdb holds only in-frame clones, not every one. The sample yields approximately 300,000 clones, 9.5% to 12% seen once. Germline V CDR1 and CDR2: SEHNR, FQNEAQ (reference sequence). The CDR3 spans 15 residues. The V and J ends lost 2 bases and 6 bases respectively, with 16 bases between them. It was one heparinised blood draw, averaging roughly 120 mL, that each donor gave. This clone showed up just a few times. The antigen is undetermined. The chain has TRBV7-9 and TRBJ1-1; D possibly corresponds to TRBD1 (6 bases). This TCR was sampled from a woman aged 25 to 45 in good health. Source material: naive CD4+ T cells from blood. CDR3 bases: TGTGCCAGCAGCTTAACCGCGATGCAGGGGCCTGAAGCTTTCTTT. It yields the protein CASSLTAMQGPEAFF.